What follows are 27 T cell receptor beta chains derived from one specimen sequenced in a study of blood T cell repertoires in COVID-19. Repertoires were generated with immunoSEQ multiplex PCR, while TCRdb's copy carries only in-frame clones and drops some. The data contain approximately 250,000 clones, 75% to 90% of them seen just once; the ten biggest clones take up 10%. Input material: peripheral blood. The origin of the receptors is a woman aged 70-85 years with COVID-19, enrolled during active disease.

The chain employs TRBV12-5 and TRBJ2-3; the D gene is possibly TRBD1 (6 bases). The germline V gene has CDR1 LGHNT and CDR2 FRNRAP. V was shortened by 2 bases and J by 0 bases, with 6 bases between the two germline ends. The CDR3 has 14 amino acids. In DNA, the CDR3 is TGTGCTAGTGGTTTGCAGGGGAGCACAGATACGCAGTATTTT. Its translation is CASGLQGSTDTQYF.

CDR3 coding DNA: TGTGCCAGCAGTTTATTTCAGCGGACCGAGGAAGCTTTCTTT. Its translation: CASSLFQRTEEAFF. The chain combines TRBV28 with TRBJ1-1; D unclear. From germline, CDR1 is MDHEN and CDR2 SYDVKM. CDR3 length: 14 residues. With 1 base removed from V and 8 bases from J, the gap between germline ends came to 14 bases.

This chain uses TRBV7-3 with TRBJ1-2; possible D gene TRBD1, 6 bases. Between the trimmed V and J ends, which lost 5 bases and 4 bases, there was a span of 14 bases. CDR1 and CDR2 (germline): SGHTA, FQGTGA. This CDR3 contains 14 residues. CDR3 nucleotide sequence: TGTGCCAGCAGCCCACGGGGGGGCTTCTATGGCTACACCTTC. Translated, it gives CASSPRGGFYGYTF.

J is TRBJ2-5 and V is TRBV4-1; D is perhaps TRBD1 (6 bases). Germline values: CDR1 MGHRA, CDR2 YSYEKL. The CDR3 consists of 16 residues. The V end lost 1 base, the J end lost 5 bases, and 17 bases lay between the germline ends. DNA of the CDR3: TGCGCCAGCAGCCAAGGAAGAACACAGGGATCCGAGACCCAGTACTTC. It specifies CASSQGRTQGSETQYF.

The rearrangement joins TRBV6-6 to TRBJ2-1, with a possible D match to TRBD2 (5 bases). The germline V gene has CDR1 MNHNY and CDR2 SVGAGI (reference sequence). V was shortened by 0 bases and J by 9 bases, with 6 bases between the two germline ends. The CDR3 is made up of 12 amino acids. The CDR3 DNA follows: TGTGCCAGCAGTTACTCGGAGGCTGAGCAGTTCTTC. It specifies CASSYSEAEQFF.

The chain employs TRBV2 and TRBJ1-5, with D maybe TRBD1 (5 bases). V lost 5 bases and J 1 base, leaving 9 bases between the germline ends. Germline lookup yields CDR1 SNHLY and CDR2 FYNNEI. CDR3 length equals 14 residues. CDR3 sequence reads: CASSKGLSNQPQHF. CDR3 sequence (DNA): TGTGCCAGCAGTAAGGGGTTAAGCAATCAGCCCCAGCATTTT.

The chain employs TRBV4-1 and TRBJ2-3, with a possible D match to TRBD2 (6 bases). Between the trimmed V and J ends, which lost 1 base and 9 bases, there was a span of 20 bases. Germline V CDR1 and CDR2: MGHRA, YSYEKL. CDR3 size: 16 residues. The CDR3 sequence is CASSQGSREPIRTQYF. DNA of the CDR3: TGCGCCAGCAGCCAAGGCAGTCGGGAGCCAATTCGAACGCAGTATTTT.

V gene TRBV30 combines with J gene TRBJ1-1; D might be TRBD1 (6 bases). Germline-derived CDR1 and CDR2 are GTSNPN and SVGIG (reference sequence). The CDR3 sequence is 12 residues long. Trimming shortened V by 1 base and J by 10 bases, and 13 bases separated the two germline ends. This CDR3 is CAWSGGTKGAFF. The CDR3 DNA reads TGTGCCTGGAGTGGAGGGACAAAGGGAGCTTTCTTT.

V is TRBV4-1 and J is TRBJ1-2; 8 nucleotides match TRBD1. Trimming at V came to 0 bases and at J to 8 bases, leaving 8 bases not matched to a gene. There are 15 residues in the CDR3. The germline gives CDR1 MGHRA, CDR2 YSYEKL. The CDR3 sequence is CASSQEATGVGGYTF. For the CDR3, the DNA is TGCGCCAGCAGCCAAGAGGCGACAGGGGTTGGGGGCTACACCTTC.

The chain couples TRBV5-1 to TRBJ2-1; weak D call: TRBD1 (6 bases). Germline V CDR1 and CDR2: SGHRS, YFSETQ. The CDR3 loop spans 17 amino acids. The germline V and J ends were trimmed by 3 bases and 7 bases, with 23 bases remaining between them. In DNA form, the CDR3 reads TGCGCCAGCAGCTCGGTTCCCTCCGGACAGAAGTTTAATGAGCAGTTCTTC. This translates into CASSSVPSGQKFNEQFF. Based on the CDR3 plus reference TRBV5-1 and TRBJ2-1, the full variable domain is KAGVTQTPRYLIKTRGQQVTLSCSPISGHRSVSWYQQTPGQGLQFLFEYFSETQRNKGNFPGRFSGRQFSNSRSEMNVSTLELGDSALYLCASSSVPSGQKFNEQFFGPGTRLTVL.

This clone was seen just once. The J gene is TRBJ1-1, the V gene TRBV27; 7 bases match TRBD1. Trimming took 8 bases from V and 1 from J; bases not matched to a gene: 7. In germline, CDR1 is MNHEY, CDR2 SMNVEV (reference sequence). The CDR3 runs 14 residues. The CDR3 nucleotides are TGTGCCAGCCCACGGGACAGTGCGAACACTGAAGCTTTCTTT. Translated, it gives CASPRDSANTEAFF.

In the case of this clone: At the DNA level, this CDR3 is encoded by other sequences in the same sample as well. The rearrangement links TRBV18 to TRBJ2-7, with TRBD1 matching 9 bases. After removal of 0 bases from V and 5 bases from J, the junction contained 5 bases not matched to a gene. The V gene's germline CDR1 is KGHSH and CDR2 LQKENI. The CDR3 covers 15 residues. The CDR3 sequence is CASSPPGQGGHEQYF. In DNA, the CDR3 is TGTGCCAGCTCACCACCGGGACAGGGAGGCCACGAGCAGTACTTC.

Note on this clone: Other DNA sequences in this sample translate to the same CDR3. CDR3: CASSTTGGGNQPQHF. For the CDR3, the DNA is TGTGCCAGTAGCACGACAGGGGGCGGGAATCAGCCCCAGCATTTT. The chain is built from TRBV19 and TRBJ1-5; TRBD1 matches 10 bases. CDR1 and CDR2 from the germline V gene are LNHDA and SQIVND (reference sequence). V lost 6 bases, J lost 4 bases, and 6 bases stayed unmatched. CDR3 length equals 15 residues.

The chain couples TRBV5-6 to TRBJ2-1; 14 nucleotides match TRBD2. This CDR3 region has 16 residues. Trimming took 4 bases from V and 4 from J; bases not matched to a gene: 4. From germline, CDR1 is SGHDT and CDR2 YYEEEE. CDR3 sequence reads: CASSRGLAGGYNEQFF. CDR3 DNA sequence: TGTGCCAGCAGCCGCGGACTAGCGGGAGGATACAATGAGCAGTTCTTC.

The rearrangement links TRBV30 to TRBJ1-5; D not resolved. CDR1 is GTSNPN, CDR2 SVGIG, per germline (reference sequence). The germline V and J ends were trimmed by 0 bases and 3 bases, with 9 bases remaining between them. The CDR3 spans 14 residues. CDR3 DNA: TGTGCCTGGAGTGTACCAGGCCCCAATCAGCCCCAGCATTTT. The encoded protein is CAWSVPGPNQPQHF.

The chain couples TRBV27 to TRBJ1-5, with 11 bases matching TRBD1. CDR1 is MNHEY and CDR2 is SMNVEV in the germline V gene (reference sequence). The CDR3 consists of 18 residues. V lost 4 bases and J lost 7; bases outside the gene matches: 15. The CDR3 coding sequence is TGTGCCAGCAGTTCCTCAGGCCCTGGACAGGGGGCCTGGCAGCCCCAGCATTTT. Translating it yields CASSSSGPGQGAWQPQHF.

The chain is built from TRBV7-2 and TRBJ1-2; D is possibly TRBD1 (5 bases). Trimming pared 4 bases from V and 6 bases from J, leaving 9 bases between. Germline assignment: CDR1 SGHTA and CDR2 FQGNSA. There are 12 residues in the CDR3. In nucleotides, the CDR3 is TGTGCCAGCAGCTCGTCAGGGAATGGCTACACCTTC. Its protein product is CASSSSGNGYTF.

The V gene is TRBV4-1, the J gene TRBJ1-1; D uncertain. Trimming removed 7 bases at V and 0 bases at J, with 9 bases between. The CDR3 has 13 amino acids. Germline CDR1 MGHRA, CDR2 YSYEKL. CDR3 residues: CASKGRVNTEAFF. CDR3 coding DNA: TGCGCCAGCAAAGGGCGGGTGAACACTGAAGCTTTCTTT.

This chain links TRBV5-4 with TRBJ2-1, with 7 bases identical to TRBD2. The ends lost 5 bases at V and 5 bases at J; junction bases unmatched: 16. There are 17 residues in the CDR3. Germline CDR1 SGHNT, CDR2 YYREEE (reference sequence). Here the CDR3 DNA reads TGTGCCAGCAGGGAAATTGGGTCGCGGGAGCCCCACAATGAGCAGTTCTTC. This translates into CASREIGSREPHNEQFF.

For the CDR3, the DNA is TGTGCCTGGAGTCAGGGGAGCTACAATGAGCAGTTCTTC. Its protein is CAWSQGSYNEQFF. V usage is TRBV30 and J usage is TRBJ2-1, with D possibly matching TRBD1 (6 bases). CDR1 is GTSNPN, CDR2 SVGIG, per germline (reference sequence). The CDR3 is 13 amino acids. V lost 2 bases and J 3 bases, leaving 8 bases between the germline ends. Full variable domain (remainder filled in from reference TRBV30 and TRBJ2-1): SQTIHQWPATLVQPVGSPLSLECTVEGTSNPNLYWYRQAAGRGLQLLFYSVGIGQISSEVPQNLSASRPQDRQFILSSKKLLLSDSGFYLCAWSQGSYNEQFFGPGTRLTVL.

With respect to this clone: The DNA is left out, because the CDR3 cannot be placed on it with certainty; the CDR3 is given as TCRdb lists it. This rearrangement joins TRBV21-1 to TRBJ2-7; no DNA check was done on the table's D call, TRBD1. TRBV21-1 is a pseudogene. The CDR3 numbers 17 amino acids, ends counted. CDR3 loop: CASSKVGQGAPGDEQYF.

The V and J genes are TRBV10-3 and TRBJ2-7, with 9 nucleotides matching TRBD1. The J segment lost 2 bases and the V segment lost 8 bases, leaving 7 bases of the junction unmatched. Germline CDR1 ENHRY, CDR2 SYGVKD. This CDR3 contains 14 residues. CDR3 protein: CAIHGGDRAYEQYF. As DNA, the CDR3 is TGTGCCATCCATGGCGGGGACAGGGCCTACGAGCAGTACTTC.

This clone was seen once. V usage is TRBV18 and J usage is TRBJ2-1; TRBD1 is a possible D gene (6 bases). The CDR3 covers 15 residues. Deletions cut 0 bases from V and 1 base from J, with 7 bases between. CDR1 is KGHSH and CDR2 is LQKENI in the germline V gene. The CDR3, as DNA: TGTGCCAGCTCACCACCAGGGGGTTCCTACAATGAGCAGTTCTTC. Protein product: CASSPPGGSYNEQFF.

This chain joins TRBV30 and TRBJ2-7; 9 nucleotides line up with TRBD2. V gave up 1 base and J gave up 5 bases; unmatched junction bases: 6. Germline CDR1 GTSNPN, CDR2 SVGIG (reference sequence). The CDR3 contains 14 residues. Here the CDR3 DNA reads TGTGCCTGGAGTGGAGGGACTAGCATTCACGAGCAGTACTTC. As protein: CAWSGGTSIHEQYF.

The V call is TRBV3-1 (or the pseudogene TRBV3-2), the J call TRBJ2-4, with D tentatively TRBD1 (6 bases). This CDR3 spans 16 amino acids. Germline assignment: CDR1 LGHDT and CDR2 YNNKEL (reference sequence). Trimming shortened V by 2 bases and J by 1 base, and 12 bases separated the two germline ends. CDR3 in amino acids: CASSQSTTGAKNIQYF. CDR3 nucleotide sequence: TGTGCCAGCAGCCAATCGACCACAGGGGCCAAAAACATTCAGTACTTC.

The CDR3 DNA reads as TGTGCCAGCAGCCAAGAGGGGACAAACCTGAACACTGAAGCTTTCTTT. Translating it yields CASSQEGTNLNTEAFF. The gene calls are TRBV3-1 (or the pseudogene TRBV3-2) and TRBJ1-1; D might be TRBD1 (6 bases). Between the trimmed V and J ends, which lost 0 bases and 0 bases, there was a span of 11 bases. The CDR3 contains 16 residues. The germline CDR1 and CDR2 sequences are LGHDT and YNNKEL (reference sequence).

Written as DNA, the CDR3 is TGTGCCAGCAGCGCTTTACAGGGGCCCCAAGCTTTCTTT. Translating it yields CASSALQGPQAFF. The chain combines TRBV9 with TRBJ1-1, with 7 bases matching TRBD1. CDR1 is SGDLS, CDR2 YYNGEE, per germline. The CDR3 is 13 amino acids. V was clipped by 3 bases and J by 9 bases; unmatched bases: 8.